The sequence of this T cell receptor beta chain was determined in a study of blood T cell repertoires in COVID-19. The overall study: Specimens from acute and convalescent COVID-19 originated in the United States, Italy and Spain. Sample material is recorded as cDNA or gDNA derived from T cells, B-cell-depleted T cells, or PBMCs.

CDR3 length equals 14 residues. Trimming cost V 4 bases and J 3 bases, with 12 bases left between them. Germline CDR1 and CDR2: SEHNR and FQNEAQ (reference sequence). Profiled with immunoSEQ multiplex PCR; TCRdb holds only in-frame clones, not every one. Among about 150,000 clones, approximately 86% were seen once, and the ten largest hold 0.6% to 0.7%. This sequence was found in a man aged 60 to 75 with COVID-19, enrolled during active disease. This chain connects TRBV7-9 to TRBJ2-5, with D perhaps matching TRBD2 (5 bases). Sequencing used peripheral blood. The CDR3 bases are TGTGCCAGCAGCTCCGGGGTAGTAAAAGAGACCCAGTACTTC. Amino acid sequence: CASSSGVVKETQYF.